This T cell receptor beta chain was sequenced during a study of T cell repertoires in cytomegalovirus infection. As for the study in general: Peptides in the study included HLA-C-restricted and HLA-B-restricted CMV epitopes. Public TCR beta signatures provided an indication of both CMV infection and a matching HLA type.

Overall study findings and caveats: The study found HLA-C-restricted CMV-specific TCR beta clonotypes dominating the ex vivo response. Frequencies of public TCR beta families were cumulated, and this identified carriers of CMV plus the relevant HLA.

Trimming cost V 3 bases and J 7 bases; bases outside gene matches: 5. The CDR3 extends over 14 amino acids. Germline-derived CDR1 and CDR2 are SGHTA and FQGNSA. TCRdb reanalysed the reads using MiXCR and keeps one entry per CDR3 protein. The data show some 900,000 distinct CDR3 sequences, 32% seen once. In its sample, this clonotype was seen many times. Its antigen remains unknown. The sample in question was cultured CD8+ T cells from PBMCs, obtained from culture after CMV antigen stimulation. The chain joins TRBV7-2 to TRBJ2-2; TRBD1 aligns across 7 bases. The receptor was isolated from a human donor in good health (CMV status not recorded). Some clones in this sample may be carry-over from other donors' samples. CDR3 sequence (DNA): TGTGCCAGCAGCTTCCGAGGGGGCGGCGGGGAGCTGTTTTTT. Residues: CASSFRGGGGELFF.